This entry lists 25 T cell receptor beta chains sequenced from one sample in a study of shared clonotypes between healthy human individuals (TCRdb year 2020). The protocol used for the library was the immunoSEQ multiplex PCR assay. This immuneACCESS table, as held by TCRdb, lists in-frame sequences with V and J called but not all clones. Of the missing ones, under half trace to an unresolved V gene in checked studies; the others have no known cause. A total of around 700,000 clones appear in this sample, 72% of them only once. The ten biggest clones cover 1.8% of the sample. Sequencing was carried out using memory CD4+ T cells sorted from blood. Sample cell subset or site, as interpreted from the label and publication: CD45RA-negative fraction. The receptors were gathered from a woman between 25 and 40 years old in good health.

The rearrangement links TRBV19 to TRBJ2-1; D unclear. The CDR3 runs to 14 residues. CDR1 LNHDA and CDR2 SQIVND come from the germline V gene (reference sequence). V shed 10 bases and J shed 2 bases, with 15 bases lying between them. Here the CDR3 reads CATLGEPPYNEQFF. The CDR3 nucleotides are TGTGCCACCCTTGGTGAGCCCCCCTACAATGAGCAGTTCTTC.

The V and J genes are TRBV6-1 and TRBJ1-5; D gene unclear. Trimming pared 8 bases from V and 8 bases from J, leaving 22 bases between. Per germline, CDR1 MNHNS and CDR2 SASEGT. The CDR3 is 15 amino acids. The DNA for the CDR3 is TGTGCCAGCCAGGTTGGGCGGGTTCTCGGGGAGCCCCAGCATTTT. Translating it yields CASQVGRVLGEPQHF.

The chain combines TRBV5-8 with TRBJ2-4, with D unclear. The CDR3 is 14 residues long. The germline V gene has CDR1 SGHTS and CDR2 YDEGEE. The V and J ends lost 0 bases and 2 bases respectively, with 6 bases between them. CDR3 DNA: TGTGCCAGCAGCTTGGGGGATCCCAAAAACATTCAGTACTTC. Its translation is CASSLGDPKNIQYF.

As to this clone: This same CDR3 is encoded by further DNA sequences in the sample. The chain combines TRBV6-1 with TRBJ1-5; no definite D call. Trimming removed 6 bases at V and 0 bases at J, with 12 bases between. Germline V lookup: CDR1 MNHNS, CDR2 SASEGT. The CDR3 sequence is 15 residues long. The CDR3 is CASRLYRDSNQPQHF. The CDR3 DNA reads as TGTGCCAGCAGGCTCTACAGAGATAGCAATCAGCCCCAGCATTTT.

This chain links TRBV21-1 with TRBJ1-5. TRBV21-1 is marked as a pseudogene. CDR3 size: 16 residues. CDR3 coding DNA: TGTGCCAGGATCCATTTGCCAGTCTATAGCAATCAGCCCCAGCATTTT. Its protein product is CARIHLPVYSNQPQHF.

The chain couples TRBV6-6 to TRBJ2-2; no definite D call. Germline CDR1 MNHNY, CDR2 SVGAGI (reference sequence). Deletions cut 8 bases from V and 4 bases from J, with 11 bases between. This CDR3 spans 13 amino acids. CDR3 sequence reads: CASRNDATGELFF. CDR3 sequence (DNA): TGTGCCAGCCGAAATGATGCCACCGGGGAGCTGTTTTTT.

This clone was detected once. The CDR3 region is CASSSSGIPSGNTIYF. CDR3 nucleotide sequence: TGCGCCAGCAGCTCGTCCGGCATTCCCTCTGGAAACACCATATATTTT. The chain carries TRBV5-1 and TRBJ1-3; D uncertain. Germline V gives CDR1 SGHRS, CDR2 YFSETQ. This CDR3 is built from 16 residues. V lost 3 bases and J 0 bases, leaving 13 bases between the germline ends.

In this sample, this clone turned up many times. This sequence joins TRBV25-1 and TRBJ2-1, with 7 bases aligning to TRBD2. The germline V gene has CDR1 MGHDK and CDR2 SYGVNS. V was clipped by 5 bases and J by 8 bases; unmatched bases: 6. This CDR3 region has 13 residues. The CDR3 DNA reads as TGTGCCAGCAGTTTAACGACTAGCCATGAGCAGTTCTTC. This translates into CASSLTTSHEQFF.

The rearrangement uses TRBV28 and TRBJ1-4; D gene unclear. From germline, CDR1 is MDHEN and CDR2 SYDVKM. V was trimmed by 4 bases and J by 4 bases, leaving 7 bases between them. The length of the CDR3 is 13 residues. CDR3 in amino acids: CASSSLHNEKLFF. As DNA, the CDR3 is TGTGCCAGCAGTTCCCTCCATAATGAAAAACTGTTTTTT.

The chain recombines TRBV29-1 with TRBJ1-1; 7 bases align to TRBD1. This CDR3 has 12 residues. The germline CDR1 and CDR2 sequences are SQVTM and ANQGSEA. J lost 12 bases, V lost 6 bases, and 13 bases had no gene match. CDR3 sequence: CSVDAQDRASFF. The CDR3 DNA is TGCAGCGTGGACGCCCAAGACAGGGCTTCTTTCTTT.

Many counts were recorded for this clone. Additional DNA sequences in this sample encode the identical CDR3. The chain employs TRBV6-1 and TRBJ1-1; D may be TRBD1 (5 bases). The germline CDR1 and CDR2 sequences are MNHNS and SASEGT. This CDR3 comprises 14 residues. Between the trimmed V and J ends, which lost 2 bases and 4 bases, there was a span of 11 bases. CDR3 amino acids: CASSETGAVTEAFF. In DNA, the CDR3 is TGTGCCAGCAGTGAAACCGGGGCAGTCACTGAAGCTTTCTTT.

This clone was picked up many times. V gene TRBV11-2 combines with J gene TRBJ1-2; D remains unclear. The germline gives CDR1 SGHAT, CDR2 FQNNGV. Trimming removed 0 bases at V and 1 base at J, with 15 bases between. CDR3 size: 17 residues. CDR3 sequence (DNA): TGTGCCAGCAGCTTAGAGTCAGCTAACCCCCTTAACTATGGCTACACCTTC. Its protein is CASSLESANPLNYGYTF.

The rearrangement joins TRBV11-2 to TRBJ2-3, with 11 positions matching TRBD1. CDR3 length: 16 residues. Germline CDR1 SGHAT, CDR2 FQNNGV. The junction had 9 bases not matched to a gene; V was cut back by 4 bases and J by 6 bases. This chain's CDR3 is CASSSSDRGQKDTQYF. Written as DNA, the CDR3 is TGTGCCAGCAGCTCCTCGGACAGGGGGCAGAAGGATACGCAGTATTTT.

The gene calls are TRBV28 and TRBJ1-3; 10 bases match TRBD1. The CDR3 is made up of 17 amino acids. Germline CDR1 MDHEN, CDR2 SYDVKM. V was pared by 6 bases and J by 3 bases, with 11 bases of the junction left unmatched. The CDR3 region has the DNA TGTGCCAGCAGGCCTACGACAGGGGGCAGGAGTGGAAACACCATATATTTT. Its translation: CASRPTTGGRSGNTIYF.

This clone was detected once. J is TRBJ1-5 and V is TRBV25-1, with D perhaps matching TRBD1 (5 bases). V lost 6 bases and J 1 base, leaving 19 bases between the germline ends. The CDR3 covers 17 residues. From germline, CDR1 is MGHDK and CDR2 SYGVNS. In DNA form, the CDR3 reads TGTGCCAGCAGCGAACCCGGCAGGGAGCCGAGCAATCAGCCCCAGCATTTT. The encoded protein is CASSEPGREPSNQPQHF.

This clone came up a few times. This chain uses TRBV11-2 with TRBJ1-2; 7 nucleotides align to TRBD1. Germline V lookup: CDR1 SGHAT, CDR2 FQNNGV. The CDR3 has 15 residues. With V trimmed by 1 base and J by 7 bases, 9 bases remained unmatched. CDR3 region: CASSLGRQGSTGYTF. In DNA, the CDR3 is TGTGCCAGCAGCTTAGGGAGACAGGGAAGTACTGGCTACACCTTC.

The gene calls are TRBV19 and TRBJ2-7, with 13 bases aligning to TRBD2. This CDR3 has 14 residues. Trimming cost V 4 bases and J 4 bases; bases outside gene matches: 1. CDR1 and CDR2 from the germline V gene are LNHDA and SQIVND (reference sequence). The chain's CDR3 is CASSTLAGGYEQYF. The CDR3 nucleotides read TGTGCCAGTAGTACACTAGCGGGAGGGTACGAGCAGTACTTC.

The rearrangement links TRBV27 to TRBJ2-6; TRBD1 matches 9 bases. From germline, CDR1 is MNHEY and CDR2 SMNVEV (reference sequence). The CDR3 loop spans 17 amino acids. V lost 2 bases and J lost 4; bases outside the gene matches: 6. The CDR3 region has the DNA TGTGCCAGCAGTTTAACGGGACAGGGCGCCGGGGCCAACGTCCTGACTTTC. Translated, it gives CASSLTGQGAGANVLTF. Drawing the rest from reference TRBV27 and TRBJ2-6, the complete variable domain is EAQVTQNPRYLITVTGKKLTVTCSQNMNHEYMSWYRQDPGLGLRQIYYSMNVEVTDKGDVPEGYKVSRKEKRNFPLILESPSPNQTSLYFCASSLTGQGAGANVLTFGAGSRLTVL.

The chain uses TRBV28 and TRBJ2-7, with D perhaps TRBD2 (5 bases). The CDR3 extends over 16 amino acids. Germline values: CDR1 MDHEN, CDR2 SYDVKM. With 5 bases removed from V and 2 bases from J, the gap between germline ends came to 19 bases. The CDR3 here is CASSPFTRFVAYEQYF. CDR3 nucleotides: TGTGCCAGCAGTCCTTTTACTAGATTTGTAGCCTACGAGCAGTACTTC.

The chain couples TRBV6-6 to TRBJ2-7, with unresolved D. The ends were cut back, 4 bases at V and 6 bases at J, with 10 bases in the middle. Germline V gene data show CDR1 as MNHNY and CDR2 as SVGAGI (reference sequence). The CDR3 is 12 residues long. The CDR3, as DNA: TGTGCCAGCAGTTCCTCCTGGAGCGAGCAGTACTTC. It yields the protein CASSSSWSEQYF.

As for this clone: This CDR3 is also generated by other DNA sequences in the sample. This chain joins TRBV19 and TRBJ1-1; D remains unclear. The germline gives CDR1 LNHDA, CDR2 SQIVND (reference sequence). The V end was cut by 3 bases, the J end by 4 bases, with 12 bases between. The CDR3 has 14 amino acids. The CDR3 region has the DNA TGTGCCAGTAGTATCTCGGGGAGGTCCACTGAAGCTTTCTTT. Its protein is CASSISGRSTEAFF.

J is TRBJ2-1 and V is TRBV15, with TRBD2 matching 13 bases. The CDR3 sequence is 16 residues long. Germline CDR1 and CDR2: LNHNV and YYDKDF (reference sequence). V was pared by 2 bases and J by 7 bases, with 5 bases of the junction left unmatched. The CDR3 DNA reads as TGTGCCACCAGCAGAAGGACTAGCGGGAGTCGTAATGAGCAGTTCTTC. It is translated as CATSRRTSGSRNEQFF.

The rearrangement joins TRBV9 to TRBJ2-2, with 7 positions matching TRBD2. Germline-derived CDR1 and CDR2 are SGDLS and YYNGEE. The V and J ends lost 3 bases and 2 bases, in that order; junction bases with no gene match: 4. CDR3 size: 15 residues. The CDR3, as DNA: TGTGCCAGCAGCGAGGCGGGAGTTAACACCGGGGAGCTGTTTTTT. Its translation: CASSEAGVNTGELFF. The full variable domain, completed using reference TRBV9 and TRBJ2-2, is DSGVTQTPKHLITATGQRVTLRCSPRSGDLSVYWYQQSLDQGLQFLIQYYNGEERAKGNILERFSAQQFPDLHSELNLSSLELGDSALYFCASSEAGVNTGELFFGEGSRLTVL.

J is TRBJ2-7 and V is TRBV28; TRBD1 might be the D (5 bases). The CDR3 contains 11 residues. Germline CDR1 and CDR2: MDHEN and SYDVKM. V lost 6 bases and J lost 6, with 9 bases in between. The CDR3, as DNA: TGTGCCAGCAGCCCTAGGGGCGAGCAGTACTTC. Protein product: CASSPRGEQYF.

The chain has TRBV27 and TRBJ1-2; 10 nucleotides align to TRBD1. CDR1 and CDR2 (germline): MNHEY, SMNVEV (reference sequence). The CDR3 consists of 15 residues. V lost 4 bases to trimming and J lost 6 bases; unmatched junction nucleotides: 8. The CDR3 region has the DNA TGTGCCAGCAGTTCATGGACAGGGGGTGATGATGGCTACACCTTC. Its protein product is CASSSWTGGDDGYTF.